This T cell receptor beta chain comes out of a study of T cell responses to AZD1222 COVID-19 vaccine. Profiling relied on immunoSEQ multiplex PCR, and the TCRdb table lists in-frame clones only, not all of them. The repertoire holds tens of thousands of clones, with more than 70% as singletons. General study findings and limits: Of the AZD1222 recipients, only 5 to 7 were seropositive at baseline. Sampled repertoires all dated from after the peak T cell response.

V shed 4 bases, J shed 4 bases, and the junction held 4 bases outside the gene matches. Germline lookup yields CDR1 SGHAT and CDR2 FQDESV (reference sequence). CDR3 length equals 14 residues. This clone has just a few counts. Antigen unknown. The sequence was obtained from an adult in good health. This chain links TRBV11-1 with TRBJ2-5, with TRBD1 identical over 9 bases. The sample consisted of peripheral blood, taken on day 0 of AZD1222 vaccination. The CDR3 DNA is TGTGCCAGCAGCTCGGACAGGGGAGGAGAGACCCAGTACTTC. Translated: CASSSDRGGETQYF.